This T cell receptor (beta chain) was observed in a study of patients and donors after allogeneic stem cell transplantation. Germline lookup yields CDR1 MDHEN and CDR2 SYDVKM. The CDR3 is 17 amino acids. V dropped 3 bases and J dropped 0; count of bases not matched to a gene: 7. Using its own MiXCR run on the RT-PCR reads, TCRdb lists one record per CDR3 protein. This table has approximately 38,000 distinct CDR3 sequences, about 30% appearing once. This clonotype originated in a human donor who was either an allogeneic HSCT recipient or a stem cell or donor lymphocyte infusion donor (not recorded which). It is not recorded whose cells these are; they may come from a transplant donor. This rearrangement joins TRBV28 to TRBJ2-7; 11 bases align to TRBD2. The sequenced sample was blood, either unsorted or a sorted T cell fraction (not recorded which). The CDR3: CASSFTLAGGSSYEQYF. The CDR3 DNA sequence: TGTGCCAGCAGTTTCACCTTAGCGGGAGGGAGCTCCTACGAGCAGTACTTC.